This section outlines one T cell receptor (beta chain) sequence together with its context. The antigen is undetermined. Time point denoted: blood from clinic visit 5 months post-surgery; TSC patient then seizure free. The sequenced cases were selected for having the highest brain T cell transcript signatures. These data come from a study of brain T cells in children with intractable seizures. General study findings and limits: HCMV serostatus was not known, and viral specificity came from CDR3 similarity only.

Some clones are missing from TCRdb's copy, which holds only in-frame ones; the method was immunoSEQ multiplex PCR. The table shows about 340,000 clones, with over 85% occurring only once. The sample in question was peripheral blood, obtained more than 4 months after surgery. The receptor was isolated from a boy in the first two years of life with tuberous sclerosis and intractable seizures.

The DNA for the CDR3 is TGTGCCAGCAGCGTGGGGACAGGGGGGTTTAATGAAAAACTGTTTTTT. Translating it yields CASSVGTGGFNEKLFF. V and J are TRBV5-6 and TRBJ1-4; 11 nucleotides match TRBD1. Per the germline V gene, CDR1 is SGHDT and CDR2 is YYEEEE. Trimming at V came to 4 bases and at J to 4 bases, leaving 6 bases not matched to a gene. This CDR3 has 16 amino acids.